Presented here are 10 T cell receptor beta chains from one specimen sequenced in a study of T cell repertoires in cytomegalovirus infection. TCRdb re-derived calls from the reads in MiXCR, one entry per CDR3 protein. The sample consists of about 130,000 distinct CDR3 sequences, 7% to 9.5% of them appearing once. Sequencing was carried out using PBMCs. These receptors were collected from a human donor in good health (CMV status not recorded). Some clones in this sample may be carry-over from other donors' samples.

Many counts were recorded for this clonotype. The chain recombines TRBV20-1 with TRBJ1-4; D remains unclear. The CDR3 has 20 amino acids. In germline, CDR1 is DFQATT, CDR2 SNEGSKA (reference sequence). The germline V and J ends were trimmed by 1 base and 0 bases, with 24 bases remaining between them. The CDR3 loop is CSARVSHFRQTGTTNEKLFF. The CDR3 coding sequence is TGCAGTGCTAGAGTGTCTCATTTTAGGCAAACTGGGACAACTAATGAAAAACTGTTTTTT.

The rearrangement joins TRBV10-3 to TRBJ2-7; 14 bases fit TRBD2. The CDR3 loop spans 16 amino acids. V shed 5 bases, J shed 6 bases, and the junction held 9 bases outside the gene matches. CDR1 ENHRY and CDR2 SYGVKD come from the germline V gene. This CDR3 is CAISRTSGGILGEQYF. CDR3 bases: TGTGCCATCAGTAGGACTAGCGGGGGGATCCTGGGCGAGCAGTACTTC.

This clonotype was detected only a few times. V usage is TRBV2 and J usage is TRBJ1-4; no reliable D call. The CDR3 is 15 residues long. The V gene's germline CDR1 is SNHLY and CDR2 FYNNEI. The germline V and J ends were trimmed by 6 bases and 4 bases, with 15 bases remaining between them. CDR3 bases: TGTGCCAGCAGGAACCTCGGGAGGAATAATGAAAAACTGTTTTTT. It codes for CASRNLGRNNEKLFF.

This clonotype was observed many times. The chain joins TRBV7-8 to TRBJ2-3; 7 bases are shared with TRBD1. The CDR3 loop spans 18 amino acids. In germline, CDR1 is SGHVS, CDR2 FQNEAQ. The J segment lost 1 base and the V segment lost 3 bases, leaving 13 bases of the junction unmatched. CDR3 nucleotides: TGTGCCAGCAGCTTTGAGAGGGGGCTTATTTCTCGCACAGATACGCAGTATTTT. Its translation: CASSFERGLISRTDTQYF.

The J gene is TRBJ2-7, the V gene TRBV29-1; 7 positions agree with TRBD1. CDR3 length: 12 amino acids. Per the germline V gene, CDR1 is SQVTM and CDR2 is ANQGSEA. Germline trimming cut 5 bases from V and 2 bases from J; bases unmatched to any gene: 3. The CDR3 sequence is CSVRQGPYEQYF. As DNA, the CDR3 is TGCAGCGTTCGACAGGGTCCCTACGAGCAGTACTTC.

The V call is TRBV20-1, the J call TRBJ2-1, with 8 bases that match TRBD2. This CDR3 contains 14 residues. Germline CDR1 and CDR2: DFQATT and SNEGSKA (reference sequence). V gave up 6 bases and J gave up 7 bases; unmatched junction bases: 11. Here the CDR3 reads CSAIYGGGRNEQFF. CDR3 DNA: TGCAGTGCCATTTACGGGGGGGGGCGGAATGAGCAGTTCTTC.

This clonotype was observed a handful of times. The J gene is TRBJ2-5, the V gene TRBV7-8; 7 nucleotides agree with TRBD1. The germline gives CDR1 SGHVS, CDR2 FQNEAQ. The CDR3 sequence is 15 residues long. The V gene end was trimmed by 5 bases and the J gene end by 5 bases; junction bases not matched to a gene: 11. The CDR3 here is CASSRFTGVSETQYF. The CDR3 DNA reads as TGTGCCAGCAGCCGTTTTACAGGGGTTTCTGAGACCCAGTACTTC.

Many counts were recorded for this clonotype. The V and J genes are TRBV7-9 and TRBJ2-7; 9 bases align to TRBD2. V trimming: 5 bases; J trimming: 4 bases; junction bases outside the gene matches: 6. Germline CDR1 and CDR2: SEHNR and FQNEAQ (reference sequence). This CDR3 comprises 14 residues. CDR3 DNA sequence: TGTGCCAGCAGCGTCAAAAGCGGGGGGTACGAGCAGTACTTC. Translated: CASSVKSGGYEQYF.

This clonotype was seen many times. V is TRBV5-4 and J is TRBJ2-5; TRBD1 might be the D (6 bases). Germline V CDR1 and CDR2: SGHNT, YYREEE (reference sequence). Trimming cost V 2 bases and J 5 bases, with 10 bases left between them. CDR3 length: 13 residues. CDR3 in DNA: TGTGCCAGCAGCTTTACAGGGCGGGAGACCCAGTACTTC. As protein: CASSFTGRETQYF.

This clonotype was observed many times. The V gene is TRBV20-1, the J gene TRBJ1-1; D remains unclear. Germline V gives CDR1 DFQATT, CDR2 SNEGSKA (reference sequence). Trimming removed 0 bases from V and 1 base from J, with 9 bases in between. This CDR3 contains 14 residues. As DNA, the CDR3 is TGCAGTGCTAGAGATCCTCGGGAGAACACTGAAGCTTTCTTT. Protein product: CSARDPRENTEAFF.